One and the same sample provided the 26 T cell receptor beta chains below, sequenced in a study of blood T cell repertoires in COVID-19. Clones were sequenced by immunoSEQ multiplex PCR, and TCRdb holds only the in-frame ones, with some missing. This table holds 200,000 to 250,000 clones, under 90% found once. What was sequenced was PBMCs or T cells enriched from blood (not recorded which). The source of these receptors is a woman aged 45 to 65 with acute COVID-19.

This clone was seen a handful of times. The gene calls are TRBV6-2 or TRBV6-3 and TRBJ2-1; D remains unclear. Germline CDR1 MNHEY, CDR2 SVGEGT. This CDR3 is 15 amino acids long. V lost 4 bases and J lost 5, with 15 bases in between. CDR3 DNA sequence: TGTGCCAGCAGTTTCGTCTACCTCGCGGACAATGAGCAGTTCTTC. It codes for CASSFVYLADNEQFF.

The DNA of the CDR3 is TGTGCCAGCAGCTCTTACTTCGGCGAGCAGTACTTC. It codes for CASSSYFGEQYF. V usage is TRBV7-2 and J usage is TRBJ2-7; D is unclear. The V and J ends lost 4 bases and 6 bases respectively, with 10 bases between them. This CDR3 region has 12 residues. Germline-derived CDR1 and CDR2 are SGHTA and FQGNSA.

In DNA form, the CDR3 reads TGTGCCAGCACCCACCAGGTCCCATATGGCTACACCTTC. Its protein product is CASTHQVPYGYTF. The rearrangement uses TRBV7-9 and TRBJ1-2; no definite D call. CDR1 is SEHNR, CDR2 FQNEAQ, per germline (reference sequence). V gave up 7 bases and J gave up 5 bases, with 14 bases separating them. The CDR3 consists of 13 residues.

This clone was detected once. The V and J genes are TRBV7-3 and TRBJ2-2, with TRBD1 identical over 7 bases. The CDR3 loop spans 14 amino acids. In germline, CDR1 is SGHTA, CDR2 FQGTGA. Losses at the gene ends were 5 bases for V and 4 bases for J; bases not matched to a gene: 4. CDR3 nucleotides: TGTGCCAGCAGCACTGGACAGGCCACCGGGGAGCTGTTTTTT. Translation gives CASSTGQATGELFF.

The rearrangement joins TRBV7-2 to TRBJ2-7, with 10 bases identical to TRBD2. Germline CDR1 and CDR2: SGHTA and FQGNSA. J lost 3 bases, V lost 5 bases, and 7 bases had no gene match. The CDR3 runs 15 residues. DNA of the CDR3: TGTGCCAGCAGCCAAACTAGCGGGGCCTACTACGAGCAGTACTTC. Translated, it gives CASSQTSGAYYEQYF.

The chain employs TRBV25-1 and TRBJ2-5; D is perhaps TRBD2 (6 bases). V dropped 7 bases and J dropped 5 bases, with 11 bases sitting between them. CDR3 length: 12 residues. CDR1 is MGHDK and CDR2 is SYGVNS in the germline V gene. The CDR3 DNA sequence: TGTGCCAGCACTGGGACTTTGGAGACCCAGTACTTC. This sequence encodes CASTGTLETQYF.

The chain uses TRBV2 and TRBJ1-2; D might be TRBD1 (6 bases). The V gene lost 5 bases and the J gene lost 1 base, with 14 bases spanning the gap. This CDR3 region has 15 residues. Germline assignment: CDR1 SNHLY and CDR2 FYNNEI. In nucleotides, the CDR3 is TGTGCCAGCAGTTTTCAGGGGCAGCTTAACTATGGCTACACCTTC. Its translation: CASSFQGQLNYGYTF.

The chain has TRBV5-4 and TRBJ1-3; the match to TRBD1 covers 9 bases. Trimming removed 0 bases from V and 6 bases from J; junction bases left unmatched: 4. The CDR3 extends over 15 amino acids. Germline CDR1 SGHNT, CDR2 YYREEE (reference sequence). CDR3 DNA: TGTGCCAGCAGCTTGGGGGGACAGGGAGTAAACACCATATATTTT. Amino acid sequence: CASSLGGQGVNTIYF.

The chain carries TRBV2 and TRBJ1-4, with D unclear. CDR1 is SNHLY and CDR2 is FYNNEI in the germline V gene. The CDR3 length is 13 residues. V lost 6 bases, J lost 10 bases, and 15 bases lay in between. CDR3 residues: CASSGQSFGKLFF. The CDR3 DNA sequence: TGTGCCAGCAGCGGTCAAAGTTTTGGAAAACTGTTTTTT.

This chain connects TRBV5-1 to TRBJ2-7; D may be TRBD2 (6 bases). This CDR3 contains 15 residues. Trimming stripped 4 bases from V and 4 bases from J, with 18 bases between. Germline assignment: CDR1 SGHRS and CDR2 YFSETQ. The CDR3 nucleotides are TGCGCCAGCAGCCAGGCCGCCGGGACTCAATACGAGCAGTACTTC. Protein: CASSQAAGTQYEQYF.

The chain carries TRBV6-6 and TRBJ2-7; TRBD1 aligns across 7 bases. This CDR3 comprises 14 residues. V shed 4 bases and J 2 bases; nucleotides not matched to a gene: 5. The germline gives CDR1 MNHNY, CDR2 SVGAGI (reference sequence). CDR3 in amino acids: CASSSYGQAYEQYF. CDR3 coding DNA: TGTGCCAGCAGTTCTTACGGACAGGCCTACGAGCAGTACTTC.

The J gene is TRBJ1-4, the V gene TRBV5-1; possibly TRBD1 for D (6 bases). V lost 3 bases, J lost 3 bases, and 9 bases lay in between. CDR3 length: 14 residues. Germline V CDR1 and CDR2: SGHRS, YFSETQ. The CDR3 here is CASSWTDPNEKLFF. In DNA form, the CDR3 reads TGCGCCAGCAGCTGGACAGACCCTAATGAAAAACTGTTTTTT.

J is TRBJ2-5 and V is TRBV5-1, with 8 nucleotides matching TRBD1. The CDR3 loop spans 15 amino acids. V lost 6 bases to trimming and J lost 5 bases; unmatched junction nucleotides: 12. Per germline, CDR1 SGHRS and CDR2 YFSETQ. CDR3 region: CASKAGRGPLETQYF. CDR3 sequence (DNA): TGCGCCAGCAAGGCTGGCAGGGGGCCACTGGAGACCCAGTACTTC.

This clone was seen once. The chain links TRBV27 to TRBJ2-1, with D possibly matching TRBD2 (6 bases). The CDR3 consists of 16 residues. V was trimmed by 5 bases and J by 6 bases, leaving 20 bases between them. CDR1 and CDR2 from the germline V gene are MNHEY and SMNVEV (reference sequence). In DNA, the CDR3 is TGTGCCAGCAGTCAATCGGGAGCTGGAGTTCGCAATGAGCAGTTCTTC. It encodes CASSQSGAGVRNEQFF.

This chain links TRBV30 with TRBJ1-3; no reliable D call. V was clipped by 4 bases and J by 3 bases, with 13 bases between them. The CDR3 consists of 14 residues. Germline V gene sequence: CDR1 GTSNPN, CDR2 SVGIG (reference sequence). The CDR3 sequence is CAWTLLGVGNTIYF. In DNA, the CDR3 is TGTGCCTGGACCCTCCTGGGAGTTGGAAACACCATATATTTT.

The V gene is TRBV6-5, the J gene TRBJ2-2; TRBD2 might be the D (5 bases). CDR1 and CDR2 (germline): MNHEY, SVGAGI. The CDR3 has 15 residues. Trimming cost V 6 bases and J 0 bases, with 11 bases left between them. The CDR3 bases are TGTGCCAGCAGGCGTGACTACCCGAACACCGGGGAGCTGTTTTTT. It yields the protein CASRRDYPNTGELFF.

This clone was detected once. The chain employs TRBV10-3 and TRBJ1-5, with D hard to call. This CDR3 contains 12 residues. CDR1 and CDR2 (germline): ENHRY, SYGVKD. The germline V and J ends were trimmed by 0 bases and 7 bases, with 4 bases remaining between them. The CDR3 nucleotides are TGTGCCATCAGTGAGTCGCAGCAGCCCCAGCATTTT. Translating it yields CAISESQQPQHF.

The chain couples TRBV28 to TRBJ2-7; perhaps TRBD2 as D (5 bases). This CDR3 contains 14 residues. Trimming removed 5 bases from V and 2 bases from J, with 13 bases in between. The germline CDR1 and CDR2 sequences are MDHEN and SYDVKM. CDR3 in amino acids: CASSPGGSTYEQYF. DNA of the CDR3: TGTGCCAGCAGTCCTGGCGGGTCCACCTACGAGCAGTACTTC.

The chain carries TRBV5-1 and TRBJ2-1; 10 bases are shared with TRBD2. Germline lookup yields CDR1 SGHRS and CDR2 YFSETQ. V shed 0 bases and J 2 bases; nucleotides not matched to a gene: 8. The CDR3 sequence is 18 residues long. The CDR3 DNA is TGCGCCAGCAGCTTGGTGCCTAGCGGGAGTTCGACCTACAATGAGCAGTTCTTC. Translating gives CASSLVPSGSSTYNEQFF.

The CDR3 is CSVDLRVAGQGYEQYF. DNA for the CDR3: TGCAGCGTTGATTTAAGAGTAGCGGGACAAGGCTACGAGCAGTACTTC. The chain employs TRBV29-1 and TRBJ2-7; 8 bases match TRBD2. This CDR3 spans 16 amino acids. Germline CDR1 is SQVTM and CDR2 is ANQGSEA. Unmatched junction bases numbered 13, after V lost 3 bases and J lost 3 bases.

The gene calls are TRBV3-1 (or the pseudogene TRBV3-2) and TRBJ2-1, with D tentatively TRBD2 (6 bases). V was clipped by 0 bases and J by 12 bases, with 24 bases between them. This CDR3 comprises 17 residues. Germline assignment: CDR1 LGHDT and CDR2 YNNKEL (reference sequence). CDR3 residues: CASSQDGGTAMTMRQFF. DNA of the CDR3: TGTGCCAGCAGCCAAGATGGCGGGACTGCGATGACAATGAGGCAGTTCTTC.

This sequence joins TRBV29-1 and TRBJ2-7; 9 positions match TRBD1. V shed 4 bases and J 4 bases; nucleotides not matched to a gene: 5. The CDR3 is 13 residues long. Germline assignment: CDR1 SQVTM and CDR2 ANQGSEA. The CDR3 protein is CSVVGTGPYEQYF. The CDR3 DNA reads as TGCAGCGTTGTGGGGACAGGGCCATACGAGCAGTACTTC.

This chain uses TRBV9 with TRBJ2-7; 8 positions agree with TRBD1. CDR1 and CDR2 (germline): SGDLS, YYNGEE. The J segment lost 7 bases and the V segment lost 0 bases, leaving 9 bases of the junction unmatched. This CDR3 is 15 amino acids long. The CDR3 sequence is CASSVEGTGPREQYF. The CDR3 coding sequence is TGTGCCAGCAGCGTAGAAGGGACAGGTCCTCGAGAGCAGTACTTC. The full variable domain, its missing parts supplied by reference TRBV9 and TRBJ2-7, is DSGVTQTPKHLITATGQRVTLRCSPRSGDLSVYWYQQSLDQGLQFLIQYYNGEERAKGNILERFSAQQFPDLHSELNLSSLELGDSALYFCASSVEGTGPREQYFGPGTRLTVT.

The chain is built from TRBV12-3 or TRBV12-4 and TRBJ1-2; 9 bases fit TRBD1. This CDR3 has 13 residues. V lost 6 bases, J lost 7 bases, and 6 bases stayed unmatched. The CDR3: CASSSGTGTGYTF. The CDR3 region has the DNA TGTGCCAGCAGCAGTGGGACAGGGACTGGCTACACCTTC.

A remark on this clone: This sample also contains other DNA sequences that code for the same CDR3. The chain has TRBV28 and TRBJ1-5; D uncertain. Germline CDR1 is MDHEN and CDR2 is SYDVKM. CDR3 length equals 12 residues. The germline V and J ends were trimmed by 4 bases and 4 bases, with 5 bases remaining between them. This CDR3 reads CASSSQNQPQHF. The CDR3 bases are TGTGCCAGCAGTTCCCAAAATCAGCCCCAGCATTTT.

The genes are TRBV12-5 and TRBJ2-3; possible D gene TRBD2, 6 bases. The CDR3 runs 14 residues. V was trimmed by 1 base and J by 5 bases, leaving 10 bases between them. Germline CDR1 and CDR2: LGHNT and FRNRAP. The CDR3, as DNA: TGTGCTAGTGGTTTGGGCGGGACGAGAGATACGCAGTATTTT. It yields the protein CASGLGGTRDTQYF.